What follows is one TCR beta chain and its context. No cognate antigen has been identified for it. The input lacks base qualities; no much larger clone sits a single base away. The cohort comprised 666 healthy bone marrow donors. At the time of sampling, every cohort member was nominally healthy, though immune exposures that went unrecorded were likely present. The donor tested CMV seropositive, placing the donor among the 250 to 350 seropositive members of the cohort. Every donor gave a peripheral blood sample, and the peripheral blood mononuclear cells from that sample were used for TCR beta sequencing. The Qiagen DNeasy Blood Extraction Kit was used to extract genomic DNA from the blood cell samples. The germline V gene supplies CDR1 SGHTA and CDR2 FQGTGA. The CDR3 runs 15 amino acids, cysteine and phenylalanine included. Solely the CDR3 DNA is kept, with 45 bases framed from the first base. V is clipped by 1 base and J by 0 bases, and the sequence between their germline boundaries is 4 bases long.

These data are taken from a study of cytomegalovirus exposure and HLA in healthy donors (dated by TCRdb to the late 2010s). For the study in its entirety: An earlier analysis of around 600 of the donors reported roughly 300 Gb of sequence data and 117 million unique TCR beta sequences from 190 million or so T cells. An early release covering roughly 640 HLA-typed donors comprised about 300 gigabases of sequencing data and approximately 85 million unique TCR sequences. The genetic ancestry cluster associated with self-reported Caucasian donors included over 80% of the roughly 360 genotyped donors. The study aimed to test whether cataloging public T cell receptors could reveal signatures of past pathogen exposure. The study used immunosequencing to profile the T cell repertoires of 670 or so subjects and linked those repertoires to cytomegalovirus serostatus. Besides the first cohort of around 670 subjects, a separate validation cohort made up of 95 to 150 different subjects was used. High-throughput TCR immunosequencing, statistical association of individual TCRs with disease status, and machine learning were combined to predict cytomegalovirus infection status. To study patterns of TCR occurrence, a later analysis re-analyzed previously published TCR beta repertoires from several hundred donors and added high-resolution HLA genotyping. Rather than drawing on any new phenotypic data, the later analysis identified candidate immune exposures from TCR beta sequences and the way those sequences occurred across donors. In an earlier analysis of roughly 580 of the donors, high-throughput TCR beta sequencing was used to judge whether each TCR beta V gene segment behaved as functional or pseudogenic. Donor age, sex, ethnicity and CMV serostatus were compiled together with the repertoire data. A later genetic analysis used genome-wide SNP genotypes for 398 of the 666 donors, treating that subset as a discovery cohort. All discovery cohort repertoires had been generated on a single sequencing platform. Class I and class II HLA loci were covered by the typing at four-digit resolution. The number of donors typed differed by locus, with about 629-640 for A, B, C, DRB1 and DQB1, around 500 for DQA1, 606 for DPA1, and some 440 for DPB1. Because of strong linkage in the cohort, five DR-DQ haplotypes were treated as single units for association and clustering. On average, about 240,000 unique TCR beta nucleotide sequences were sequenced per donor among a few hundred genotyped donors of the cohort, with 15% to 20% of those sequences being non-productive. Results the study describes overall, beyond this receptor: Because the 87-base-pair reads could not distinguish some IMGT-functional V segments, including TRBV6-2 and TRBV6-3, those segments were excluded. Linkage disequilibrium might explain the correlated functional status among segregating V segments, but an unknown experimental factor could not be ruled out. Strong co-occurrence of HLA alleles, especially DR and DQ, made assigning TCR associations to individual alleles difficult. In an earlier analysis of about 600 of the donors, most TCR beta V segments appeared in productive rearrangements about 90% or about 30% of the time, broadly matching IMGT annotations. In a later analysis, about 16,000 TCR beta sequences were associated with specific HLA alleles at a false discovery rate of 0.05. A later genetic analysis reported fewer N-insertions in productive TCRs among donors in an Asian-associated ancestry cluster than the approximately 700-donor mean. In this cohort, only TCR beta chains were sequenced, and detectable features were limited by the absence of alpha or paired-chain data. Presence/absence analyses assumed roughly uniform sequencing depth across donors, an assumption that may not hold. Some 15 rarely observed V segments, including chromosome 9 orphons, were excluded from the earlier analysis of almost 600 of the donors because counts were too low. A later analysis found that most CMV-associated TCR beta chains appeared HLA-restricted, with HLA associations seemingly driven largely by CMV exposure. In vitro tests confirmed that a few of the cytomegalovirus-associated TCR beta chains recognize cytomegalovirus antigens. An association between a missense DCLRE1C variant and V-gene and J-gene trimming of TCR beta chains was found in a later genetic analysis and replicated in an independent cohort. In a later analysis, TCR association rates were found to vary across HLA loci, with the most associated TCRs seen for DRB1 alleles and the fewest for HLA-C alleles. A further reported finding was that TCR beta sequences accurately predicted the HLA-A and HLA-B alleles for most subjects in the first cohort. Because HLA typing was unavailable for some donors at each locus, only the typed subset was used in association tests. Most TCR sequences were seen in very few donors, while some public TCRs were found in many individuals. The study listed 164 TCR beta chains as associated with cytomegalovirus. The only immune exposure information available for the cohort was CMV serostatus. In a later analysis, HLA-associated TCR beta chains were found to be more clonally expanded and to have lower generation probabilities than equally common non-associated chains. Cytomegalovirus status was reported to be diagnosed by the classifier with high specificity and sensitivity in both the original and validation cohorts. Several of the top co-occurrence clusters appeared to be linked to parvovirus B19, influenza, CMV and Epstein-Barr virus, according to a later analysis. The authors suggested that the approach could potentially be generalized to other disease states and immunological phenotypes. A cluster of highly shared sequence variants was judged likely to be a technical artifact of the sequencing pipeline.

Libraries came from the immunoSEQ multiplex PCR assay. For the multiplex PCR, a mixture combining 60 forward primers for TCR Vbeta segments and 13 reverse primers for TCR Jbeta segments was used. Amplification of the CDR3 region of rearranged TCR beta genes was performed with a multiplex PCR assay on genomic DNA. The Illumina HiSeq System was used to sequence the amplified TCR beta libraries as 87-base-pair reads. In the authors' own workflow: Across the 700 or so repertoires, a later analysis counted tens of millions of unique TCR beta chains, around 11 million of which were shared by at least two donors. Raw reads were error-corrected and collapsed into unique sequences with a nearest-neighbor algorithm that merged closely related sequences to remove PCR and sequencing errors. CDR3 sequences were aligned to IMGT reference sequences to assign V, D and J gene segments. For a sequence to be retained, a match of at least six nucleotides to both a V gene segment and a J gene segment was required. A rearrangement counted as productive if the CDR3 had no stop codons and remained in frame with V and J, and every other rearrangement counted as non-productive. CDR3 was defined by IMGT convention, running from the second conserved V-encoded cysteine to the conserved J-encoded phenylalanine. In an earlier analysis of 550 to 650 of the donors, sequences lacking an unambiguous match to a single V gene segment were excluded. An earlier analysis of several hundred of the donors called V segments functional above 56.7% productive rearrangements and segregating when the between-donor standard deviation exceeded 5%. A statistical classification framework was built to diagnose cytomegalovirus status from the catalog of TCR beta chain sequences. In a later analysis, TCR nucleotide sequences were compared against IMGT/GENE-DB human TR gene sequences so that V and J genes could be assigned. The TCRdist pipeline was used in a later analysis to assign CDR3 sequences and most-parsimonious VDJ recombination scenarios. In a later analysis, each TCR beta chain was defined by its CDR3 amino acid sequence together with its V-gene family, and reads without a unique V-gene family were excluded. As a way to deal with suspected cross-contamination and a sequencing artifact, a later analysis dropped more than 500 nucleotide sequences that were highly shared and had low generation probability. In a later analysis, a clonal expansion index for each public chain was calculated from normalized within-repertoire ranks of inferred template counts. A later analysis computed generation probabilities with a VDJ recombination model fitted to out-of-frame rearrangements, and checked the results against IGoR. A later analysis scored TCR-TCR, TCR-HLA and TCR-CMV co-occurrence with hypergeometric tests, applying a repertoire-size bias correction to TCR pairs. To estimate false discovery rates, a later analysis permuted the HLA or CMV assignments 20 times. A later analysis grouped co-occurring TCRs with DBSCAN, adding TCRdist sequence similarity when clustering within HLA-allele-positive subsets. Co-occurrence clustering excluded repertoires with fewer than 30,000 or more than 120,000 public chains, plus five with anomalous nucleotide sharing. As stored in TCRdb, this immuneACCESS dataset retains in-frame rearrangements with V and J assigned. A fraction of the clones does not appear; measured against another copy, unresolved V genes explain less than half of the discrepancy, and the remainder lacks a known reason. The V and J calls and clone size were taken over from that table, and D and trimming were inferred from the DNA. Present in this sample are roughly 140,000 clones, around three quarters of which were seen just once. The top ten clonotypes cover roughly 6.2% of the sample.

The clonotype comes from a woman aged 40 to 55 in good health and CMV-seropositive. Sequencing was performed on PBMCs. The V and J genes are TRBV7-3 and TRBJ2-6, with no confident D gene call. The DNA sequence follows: TGTGCCAGCAGCTTAATTATCTCTGGGGCCAACGTCCTGACTTTC. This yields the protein CASSLIISGANVLTF.